The 5 T cell receptor beta chains reported below all come from one sample, sequenced in a study of blood T cell repertoires in COVID-19. Some clones are missing from TCRdb's copy, which holds only in-frame ones; the method was immunoSEQ multiplex PCR. The data hold about 410,000 clones, with approximately 90% observed a single time. Sequenced: peripheral blood. These receptors were collected from a middle-aged woman with COVID-19, enrolled during active disease.

The rearrangement joins TRBV4-3 to TRBJ2-3; TRBD2 matches at 7 bases. The CDR3 is made up of 17 amino acids. V shed 1 base, J shed 0 bases, and the junction held 7 bases outside the gene matches. The V gene's germline CDR1 is LGHNA and CDR2 YSLEER. CDR3 in amino acids: CASSQGRGLKSTDTQYF. In DNA, the CDR3 is TGCGCCAGCAGCCAAGGAAGGGGACTAAAGAGCACAGATACGCAGTATTTT.

The rearrangement uses TRBV7-8 and TRBJ1-1; 9 bases agree with TRBD1. Per germline, CDR1 SGHVS and CDR2 FQNEAQ. V trimming: 2 bases; J trimming: 1 base; junction bases outside the gene matches: 8. The CDR3 is 17 amino acids. The CDR3 here is CASSLPLGQGTNTEAFF. Written as DNA, the CDR3 is TGTGCCAGCAGCTTACCCTTGGGACAGGGCACGAACACTGAAGCTTTCTTT.

This sequence joins TRBV24-1 and TRBJ2-7, with 13 bases matching TRBD2. The CDR3 is 19 residues long. Per the germline V gene, CDR1 is KGHDR and CDR2 is SFDVKD. Germline trimming cut 4 bases from V and 4 bases from J; bases unmatched to any gene: 15. CDR3 region: CATSDRTSGRALWGYEQYF. The CDR3 DNA reads as TGTGCCACCAGTGACCGAACTAGCGGGAGGGCCCTTTGGGGGTACGAGCAGTACTTC.

The chain joins TRBV27 to TRBJ2-1; D uncertain. Deletions cut 8 bases from V and 8 bases from J, with 16 bases between. Germline CDR1 reads MNHEY; CDR2 reads SMNVEV (reference sequence). CDR3 length: 13 amino acids. CDR3 region: CASRWASSDEQFF. The CDR3 nucleotides read TGTGCCAGCCGTTGGGCTTCCTCGGATGAGCAGTTCTTC.

The chain combines TRBV15 with TRBJ1-2; D gene unclear. From germline, CDR1 is LNHNV and CDR2 YYDKDF (reference sequence). Trimming took 5 bases from V and 4 from J, leaving 20 bases between them. This CDR3 comprises 16 residues. The CDR3 region is CATSHTRQSPSYGYTF. Here the CDR3 DNA reads TGTGCCACCAGCCATACGAGGCAGTCCCCTAGCTATGGCTACACCTTC.